This record concerns one TCR beta chain sequence. What it binds is unknown. The assay was immunoSEQ multiplex PCR, and TCRdb's table has in-frame clones only and misses some. The top ten clones hold about 15% of a sample with fewer than 95,000 clones, 83% of them seen once. The CDR3 is 11 residues long. Looked up from germline, CDR1 is SNHLY and CDR2 is FYNNEI. The V end lost 8 bases, the J end lost 2 bases, and 7 bases lay between the germline ends. The data belong to a study of PD-1 blockade in classical Hodgkin lymphoma. Time point denoted: cycle 4 day 1 (C4D1), after around six weeks of nivolumab. Brentuximab vedotin exposure varied, and every patient relapsed after autologous stem cell transplantation. Best responses fell into complete response, partial response or progressive disease. Whole-study results and caveats: Underlying causes for the observed repertoire differences were not defined, possibly disease activity or prior therapy.

The clonotype originates from a human donor with classical Hodgkin lymphoma. The specimen comprised peripheral blood mononuclear cells (PBMCs), sampled before the fourth cycle of nivolumab. The chain is built from TRBV2 and TRBJ2-7; D gene uncertain. The CDR3 DNA follows: TGTGCCAGCGAAAGAACCTACGAGCAGTACTTC. Protein sequence: CASERTYEQYF.